This T cell receptor (beta chain) was sequenced in a study of cytotoxic CD8 clonotypes in ibrutinib-treated CLL. Regarding this clone: The antigen is undetermined.

Overall study results and limits: A difference in sampling times existed between sustained-remission and progressing patients.

Depth targeted 1 in 200,000 to 1 in 1 million T cells, averaging 10x coverage per clonotype. The data were produced by immunoSEQ multiplex PCR, yet TCRdb's version contains in-frame clones alone and is incomplete. Here the sample spans 120,000 to 150,000 clones, around 93% being singletons. The TCR sequence derives from a human donor with chronic lymphocytic leukemia. The sequenced sample was PBMCs, obtained after 12 months of ibrutinib treatment.

The CDR3 DNA is TGTGCCAGTCAGGACTCCTCTGATACGCAGTATTTT. It is translated as CASQDSSDTQYF. This sequence joins TRBV18 and TRBJ2-3; D is perhaps TRBD2 (5 bases). Trimming took off 9 bases at V and 6 bases at J, with 13 bases between the two ends. Per the germline V gene, CDR1 is KGHSH and CDR2 is LQKENI. The CDR3 runs to 12 residues. Full variable domain (rest looked up from reference TRBV18 and TRBJ2-3): NAGVMQNPRHLVRRRGQEARLRCSPMKGHSHVYWYRQLPEEGLKFMVYLQKENIIDESGMPKERFSAEFPKEGPSILRIQQVVRGDSAAYFCASQDSSDTQYFGPGTRLTVL.